The sequence of this TCR beta chain was determined in a study of T cell responses to AZD1222 COVID-19 vaccine. The V and J ends lost 4 bases and 7 bases respectively, with 17 bases between them. The CDR3 contains 16 residues. Germline CDR1 is LGHDT and CDR2 is YNNKEL (reference sequence). General study points: White British people made up most donors, females outnumbered males, and clonal diversity was possibly underestimated. It was only after the peak T cell response that any repertoires were sampled. Spike-specific TCR breadth and depth rose after two AZD1222 doses. Epitopes outside B.1.351 and B.1.1.7 mutated regions reportedly drew nearly half of spike TCRs.

Sequenced by immunoSEQ multiplex PCR; TCRdb stores in-frame clones only, minus some. The sample has 80,000 to 95,000 clones; roughly 89% are singletons. With regard to this clone: Its antigen is not identified.

Material: peripheral blood, obtained on day 0 of MenACWY control vaccination. This receptor was taken from an adult in good health. The chain uses TRBV3-1 (or the pseudogene TRBV3-2) and TRBJ1-6, with a tentative D call TRBD1 (6 bases). The CDR3 here is CASSPRGGGSNSPLHF. CDR3 nucleotide sequence: TGTGCCAGCAGCCCTCGGGGAGGGGGTTCGAATTCACCCCTCCACTTT.